The 15 T cell receptor beta chains presented below share a single source sample, sequenced in a study of shared clonotypes between healthy human individuals. Assay: immunoSEQ multiplex PCR; the TCRdb copy retains only in-frame clones and omits some. This sample carries roughly 2.4 million clones, approximately 95% of them seen once, and the ten largest clones take 0.1% to 0.15%. Sequenced input: naive CD4+ T cells sorted from blood. Subset described: CD45RA+ positively selected. The receptors come from a man between 18 and 29 years old in good health.

The chain couples TRBV2 to TRBJ2-3, with TRBD2 identical over 9 bases. The junction had 15 bases not matched to a gene; V was cut back by 6 bases and J by 8 bases. The germline CDR1 and CDR2 sequences are SNHLY and FYNNEI. This CDR3 region has 16 residues. DNA of the CDR3: TGTGCCAGCAGAGGAGGGACTAGCCCGGAATTGGGTACGCAGTATTTT. Encoded protein: CASRGGTSPELGTQYF.

About this clone: Just one base apart from a much larger clone, this may be a read error. The same CDR3 can be traced to other DNA sequences in this sample. CDR3 protein: CASSLEGNTEAFF. DNA for the CDR3: TGTGCCAGCAGCTTAGAAGGGAACACTGAAGCTTTCTTT. V usage is TRBV11-3 and J usage is TRBJ1-1; D uncertain. The germline V gene has CDR1 SGHNT and CDR2 YENEEA. Trimming shortened V by 0 bases and J by 1 base, and 3 bases separated the two germline ends. The CDR3 length is 13 residues.

The gene calls are TRBV5-6 and TRBJ2-7; D unresolved. The CDR3 consists of 14 residues. Per the germline V gene, CDR1 is SGHDT and CDR2 is YYEEEE. Deletions cut 2 bases from V and 6 bases from J, with 15 bases between. The CDR3 coding sequence is TGTGCCAGCAGCTTCGATCTGACTGCTGGCGAGCAGTACTTC. This codes for CASSFDLTAGEQYF. The whole variable domain, filled in from reference TRBV5-6 and TRBJ2-7, reads DAGVTQSPTHLIKTRGQQVTLRCSPKSGHDTVSWYQQALGQGPQFIFQYYEEEERQRGNFPDRFSGHQFPNYSSELNVNALLLGDSALYLCASSFDLTAGEQYFGPGTRLTVT.

V and J are TRBV29-1 and TRBJ1-3, with D tentatively TRBD1 (6 bases). The CDR3 has 15 residues. Germline CDR1 reads SQVTM; CDR2 reads ANQGSEA. CDR3 protein: CNPGQGGDSGNTIYF. As DNA, the CDR3 is TGCAACCCTGGGCAAGGGGGAGACTCTGGAAACACCATATATTTT.

The gene calls are TRBV21-1 and TRBJ2-7; TRBD1, the table's D call, lacks a check against the DNA. TRBV21-1 is described as a pseudogene. CDR3 length: 17 residues. This CDR3 is CASSKAGTPSKPYEQYF. In DNA form, the CDR3 reads TGTGCCAGCAGCAAAGCTGGGACACCGTCCAAACCTTACGAGCAGTACTTC.

V gene TRBV7-2 combines with J gene TRBJ2-5; TRBD2 agrees at 8 bases. CDR1 is SGHTA, CDR2 FQGNSA, per germline. This CDR3 comprises 13 residues. The ends lost 4 bases at V and 2 bases at J; junction bases unmatched: 0. CDR3: CASSSGGQETQYF. In nucleotides, the CDR3 is TGTGCCAGCAGCTCGGGAGGGCAAGAGACCCAGTACTTC.

This chain links TRBV5-4 with TRBJ2-7, with D tentatively TRBD2 (6 bases). Between the trimmed V and J ends, which lost 5 bases and 0 bases, there was a span of 15 bases. The CDR3 runs 15 residues. Germline assignment: CDR1 SGHNT and CDR2 YYREEE (reference sequence). The CDR3 reads CASSDGRGPSYEQYF. The CDR3 DNA reads as TGTGCCAGCAGTGATGGGCGGGGTCCCTCCTACGAGCAGTACTTC.

V gene TRBV5-1 combines with J gene TRBJ2-7; the match to TRBD1 covers 8 bases. The length of the CDR3 is 15 residues. The germline V gene has CDR1 SGHRS and CDR2 YFSETQ. V was clipped by 4 bases and J by 4 bases; unmatched bases: 10. This chain's CDR3 is CASSPRTGSFYEQYF. The CDR3 nucleotides read TGCGCCAGCAGCCCGAGGACAGGGTCCTTTTACGAGCAGTACTTC.

V and J are TRBV20-1 and TRBJ2-5; D is unresolved. The CDR3 extends over 11 amino acids. V dropped 3 bases and J dropped 5 bases, with 7 bases sitting between them. CDR1 and CDR2 from the germline V gene are DFQATT and SNEGSKA (reference sequence). The CDR3 nucleotides are TGCAGTGCTAGCCATACTGAGACCCAGTACTTC. It specifies CSASHTETQYF.

This chain joins TRBV7-9 and TRBJ2-7; a possible D gene is TRBD2 (6 bases). Looked up from germline, CDR1 is SEHNR and CDR2 is FQNEAQ (reference sequence). The germline V and J ends were trimmed by 0 bases and 2 bases, with 11 bases remaining between them. CDR3 size: 15 residues. CDR3 bases: TGTGCCAGCAGCTTAGCTGGAGGGAAACCCTACGAGCAGTACTTC. The encoded protein is CASSLAGGKPYEQYF. Full variable domain (outside the CDR3, taken from reference TRBV7-9 and TRBJ2-7): DTGVSQNPRHKITKRGQNVTFRCDPISEHNRLYWYRQTLGQGPEFLTYFQNEAQLEKSRLLSDRFSAERPKGSFSTLEIQRTEQGDSAMYLCASSLAGGKPYEQYFGPGTRLTVT.

This CDR3 is CASSLEGGTADTQYF. In nucleotides, the CDR3 is TGCGCCAGCAGCTTGGAAGGGGGTACGGCAGATACGCAGTATTTT. The chain is built from TRBV5-1 and TRBJ2-3, with TRBD1 as a possible D gene (6 bases). V was shortened by 0 bases and J by 4 bases, with 12 bases between the two germline ends. CDR1 SGHRS and CDR2 YFSETQ come from the germline V gene. This CDR3 is 15 amino acids long.

V is TRBV15 and J is TRBJ1-1; D may be TRBD1 (6 bases). Trimming took 3 bases from V and 0 from J, leaving 11 bases between them. The germline CDR1 and CDR2 sequences are LNHNV and YYDKDF (reference sequence). The CDR3 loop spans 15 amino acids. The CDR3 nucleotides read TGTGCCACCAGCAGTGGATGGACAGTGAACACTGAAGCTTTCTTT. Protein product: CATSSGWTVNTEAFF.

This chain joins TRBV4-1 and TRBJ1-1; 7 bases are shared with TRBD1. The CDR3 covers 17 residues. V dropped 2 bases and J dropped 0; count of bases not matched to a gene: 9. The germline CDR1 and CDR2 sequences are MGHRA and YSYEKL. The CDR3 region is CASSQRGQALMNTEAFF. The CDR3 DNA sequence: TGCGCCAGCAGCCAAAGAGGACAGGCCCTGATGAACACTGAAGCTTTCTTT.

V is TRBV5-4 and J is TRBJ2-5; D is uncertain. The V and J ends lost 5 bases and 2 bases respectively, with 10 bases between them. The germline gives CDR1 SGHNT, CDR2 YYREEE (reference sequence). This CDR3 is 13 amino acids long. This chain's CDR3 is CASSKDVQETQYF. CDR3 nucleotide sequence: TGTGCCAGCAGTAAAGACGTTCAAGAGACCCAGTACTTC.

The chain joins TRBV7-2 to TRBJ1-6; weak D call: TRBD1 (5 bases). The V end was cut by 3 bases, the J end by 7 bases, with 10 bases between. The CDR3 spans 14 residues. Germline assignment: CDR1 SGHTA and CDR2 FQGNSA. The CDR3 sequence is CASSFDRGNSPLHF. The CDR3 DNA sequence: TGTGCCAGCAGCTTCGACAGAGGGAATTCACCCCTCCACTTT.